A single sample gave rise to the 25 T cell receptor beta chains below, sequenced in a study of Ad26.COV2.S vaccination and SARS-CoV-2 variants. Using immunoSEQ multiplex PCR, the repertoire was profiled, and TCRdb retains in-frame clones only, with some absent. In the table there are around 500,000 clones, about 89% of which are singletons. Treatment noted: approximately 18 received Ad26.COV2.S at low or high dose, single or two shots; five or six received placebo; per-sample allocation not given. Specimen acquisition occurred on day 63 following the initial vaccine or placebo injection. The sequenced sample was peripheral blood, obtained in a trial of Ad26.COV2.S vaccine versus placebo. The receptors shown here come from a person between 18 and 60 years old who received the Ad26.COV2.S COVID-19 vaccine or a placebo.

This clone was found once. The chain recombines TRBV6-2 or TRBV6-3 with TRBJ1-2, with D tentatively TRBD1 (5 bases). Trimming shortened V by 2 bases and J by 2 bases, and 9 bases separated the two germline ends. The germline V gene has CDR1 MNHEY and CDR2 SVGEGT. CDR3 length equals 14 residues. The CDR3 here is CASSYDDRNYGYTF. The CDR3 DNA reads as TGTGCCAGCAGTTACGATGACAGAAACTATGGCTACACCTTC.

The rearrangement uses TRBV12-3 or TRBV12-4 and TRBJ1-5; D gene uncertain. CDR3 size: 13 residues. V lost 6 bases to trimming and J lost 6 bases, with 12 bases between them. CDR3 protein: CASSKQVGQPQHF. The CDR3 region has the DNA TGTGCCAGCAGCAAACAAGTTGGTCAGCCCCAGCATTTT.

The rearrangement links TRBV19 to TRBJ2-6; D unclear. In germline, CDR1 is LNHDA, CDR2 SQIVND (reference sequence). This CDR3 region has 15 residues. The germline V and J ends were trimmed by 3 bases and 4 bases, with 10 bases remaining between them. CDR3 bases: TGTGCCAGTAGTATTCAAGGCGCCGGGGCCAACGTCCTGACTTTC. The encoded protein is CASSIQGAGANVLTF.

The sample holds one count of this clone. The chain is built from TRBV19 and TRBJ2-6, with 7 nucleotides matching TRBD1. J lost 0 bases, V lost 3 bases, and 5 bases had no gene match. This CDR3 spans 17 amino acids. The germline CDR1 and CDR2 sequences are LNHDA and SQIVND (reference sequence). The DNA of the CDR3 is TGTGCCAGTAGTATTTCCCCAGGGGGCTCTGGGGCCAACGTCCTGACTTTC. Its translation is CASSISPGGSGANVLTF.

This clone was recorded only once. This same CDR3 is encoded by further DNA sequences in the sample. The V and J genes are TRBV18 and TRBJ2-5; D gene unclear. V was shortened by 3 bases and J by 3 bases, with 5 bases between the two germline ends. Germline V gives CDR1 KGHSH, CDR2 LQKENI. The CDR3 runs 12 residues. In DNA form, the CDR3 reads TGTGCCAGCTCACCGGTAGAAGAGACCCAGTACTTC. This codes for CASSPVEETQYF.

The CDR3: CASSLRPVMGAYEQYF. Written as DNA, the CDR3 is TGTGCCAGCAGTTTACGGCCCGTCATGGGGGCGTACGAGCAGTACTTC. The chain links TRBV27 to TRBJ2-7; TRBD1 is a possible D gene (6 bases). CDR1 and CDR2 from the germline V gene are MNHEY and SMNVEV (reference sequence). The CDR3 runs to 16 residues. V was pared by 2 bases and J by 4 bases, with 18 bases between.

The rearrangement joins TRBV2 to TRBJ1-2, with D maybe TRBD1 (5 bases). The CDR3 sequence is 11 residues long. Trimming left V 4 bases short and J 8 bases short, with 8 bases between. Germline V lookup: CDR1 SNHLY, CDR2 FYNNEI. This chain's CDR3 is CASSARDGYTF. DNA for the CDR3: TGTGCCAGCAGTGCCAGGGACGGCTACACCTTC.

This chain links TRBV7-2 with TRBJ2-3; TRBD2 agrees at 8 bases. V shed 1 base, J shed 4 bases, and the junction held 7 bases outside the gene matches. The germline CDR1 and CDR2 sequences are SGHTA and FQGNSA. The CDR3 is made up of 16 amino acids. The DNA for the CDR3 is TGTGCCAGCAGCTTAGATCTAGCGGGTATAGCAGATACGCAGTATTTT. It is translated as CASSLDLAGIADTQYF.

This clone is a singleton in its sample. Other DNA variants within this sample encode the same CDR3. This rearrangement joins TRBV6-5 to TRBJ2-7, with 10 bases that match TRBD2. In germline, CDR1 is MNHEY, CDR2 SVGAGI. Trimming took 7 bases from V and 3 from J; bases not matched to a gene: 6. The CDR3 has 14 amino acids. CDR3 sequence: CASTSGTSVYEQYF. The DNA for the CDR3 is TGTGCCAGCACATCCGGGACTAGCGTCTACGAGCAGTACTTC.

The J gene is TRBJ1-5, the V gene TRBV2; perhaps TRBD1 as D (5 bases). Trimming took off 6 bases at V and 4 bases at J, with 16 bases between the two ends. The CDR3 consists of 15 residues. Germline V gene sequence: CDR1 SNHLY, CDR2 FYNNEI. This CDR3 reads CASSWGGEGNQPQHF. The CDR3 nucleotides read TGTGCCAGCAGCTGGGGAGGGGAAGGGAATCAGCCCCAGCATTTT. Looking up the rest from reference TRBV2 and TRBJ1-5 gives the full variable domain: EPEVTQTPSHQVTQMGQEVILRCVPISNHLYFYWYRQILGQKVEFLVSFYNNEISEKSEIFDDQFSVERPDGSNFTLKIRSTKLEDSAMYFCASSWGGEGNQPQHFGDGTRLSIL.

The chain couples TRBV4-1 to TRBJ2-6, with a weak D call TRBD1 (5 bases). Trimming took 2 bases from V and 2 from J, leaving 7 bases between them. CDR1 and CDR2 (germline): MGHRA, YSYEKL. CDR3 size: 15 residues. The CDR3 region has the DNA TGCGCCAGCAGCCAACAGGGTACTGGGGCCAACGTCCTGACTTTC. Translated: CASSQQGTGANVLTF.

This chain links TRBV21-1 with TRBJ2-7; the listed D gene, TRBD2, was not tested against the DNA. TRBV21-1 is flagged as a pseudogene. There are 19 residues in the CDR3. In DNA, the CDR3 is TGTGCCAGCAGCACGGAGACAGGGACGCTAGCGGGAGCCTCCTACGAGCAGTACTTC. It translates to CASSTETGTLAGASYEQYF.

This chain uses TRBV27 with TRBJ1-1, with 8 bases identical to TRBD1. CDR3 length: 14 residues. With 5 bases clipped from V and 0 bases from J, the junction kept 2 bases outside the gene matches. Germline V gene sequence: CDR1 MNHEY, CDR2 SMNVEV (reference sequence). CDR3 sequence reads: CASSLTGVNTEAFF. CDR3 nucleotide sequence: TGTGCCAGCAGTCTGACAGGGGTGAACACTGAAGCTTTCTTT.

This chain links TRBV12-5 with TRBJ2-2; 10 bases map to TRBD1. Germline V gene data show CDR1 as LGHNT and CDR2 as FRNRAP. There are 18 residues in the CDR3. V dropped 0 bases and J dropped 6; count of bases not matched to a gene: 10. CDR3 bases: TGTGCTAGTGGTTTGGTCCAACTCGGGACAGGGGTTCCCGGGGAGCTGTTTTTT. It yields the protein CASGLVQLGTGVPGELFF.

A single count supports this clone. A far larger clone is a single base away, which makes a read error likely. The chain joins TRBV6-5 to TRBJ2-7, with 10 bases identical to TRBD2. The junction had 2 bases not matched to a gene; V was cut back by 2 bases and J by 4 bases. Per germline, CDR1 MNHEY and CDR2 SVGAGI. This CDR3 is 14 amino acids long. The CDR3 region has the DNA TGTGCCAGCAGTTACCGGACTAGCGGTTACGAGCAGTACTTC. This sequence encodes CASSYRTSGYEQYF.

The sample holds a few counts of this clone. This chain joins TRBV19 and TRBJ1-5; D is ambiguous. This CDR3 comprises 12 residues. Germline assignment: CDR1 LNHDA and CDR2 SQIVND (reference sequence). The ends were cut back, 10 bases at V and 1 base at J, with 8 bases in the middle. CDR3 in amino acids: CATSSSNQPQHF. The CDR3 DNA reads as TGTGCCACTTCCTCAAGCAATCAGCCCCAGCATTTT. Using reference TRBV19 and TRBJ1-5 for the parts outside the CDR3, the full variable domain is DGGITQSPKYLFRKEGQNVTLSCEQNLNHDAMYWYRQDPGQGLRLIYYSQIVNDFQKGDIAEGYSVSREKKESFPLTVTSAQKNPTAFYLCATSSSNQPQHFGDGTRLSIL.

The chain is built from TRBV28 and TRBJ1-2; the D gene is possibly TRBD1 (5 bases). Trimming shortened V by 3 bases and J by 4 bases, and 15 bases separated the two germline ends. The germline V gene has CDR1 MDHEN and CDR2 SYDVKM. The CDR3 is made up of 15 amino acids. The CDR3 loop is CASSFVAGIVYGYTF. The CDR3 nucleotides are TGTGCCAGCAGTTTCGTCGCAGGGATCGTCTATGGCTACACCTTC.

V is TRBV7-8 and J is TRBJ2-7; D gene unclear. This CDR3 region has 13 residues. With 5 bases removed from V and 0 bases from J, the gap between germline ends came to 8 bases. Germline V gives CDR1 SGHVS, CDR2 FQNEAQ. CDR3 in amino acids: CASSGQSSYEQYF. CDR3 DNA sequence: TGTGCCAGCAGCGGGCAGAGCTCCTACGAGCAGTACTTC.

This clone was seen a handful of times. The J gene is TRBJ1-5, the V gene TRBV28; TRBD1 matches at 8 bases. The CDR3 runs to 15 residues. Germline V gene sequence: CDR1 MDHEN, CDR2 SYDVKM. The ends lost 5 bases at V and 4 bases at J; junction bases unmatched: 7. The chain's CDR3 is CASSPTGAYNQPQHF. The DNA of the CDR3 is TGTGCCAGCAGTCCGACAGGGGCGTATAATCAGCCCCAGCATTTT.

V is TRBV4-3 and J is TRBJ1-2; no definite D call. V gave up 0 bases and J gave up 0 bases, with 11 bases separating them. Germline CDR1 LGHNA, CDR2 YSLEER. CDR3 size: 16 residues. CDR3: CASSQDLVTSNYGYTF. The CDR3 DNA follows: TGCGCCAGCAGCCAAGATCTCGTCACCTCTAACTATGGCTACACCTTC.

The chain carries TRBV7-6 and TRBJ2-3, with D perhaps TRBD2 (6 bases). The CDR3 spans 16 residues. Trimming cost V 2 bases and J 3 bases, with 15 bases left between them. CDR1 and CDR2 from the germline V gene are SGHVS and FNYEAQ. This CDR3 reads CASSLSGGATTDTQYF. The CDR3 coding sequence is TGTGCCAGCAGCTTAAGCGGCGGGGCGACAACAGATACGCAGTATTTT.

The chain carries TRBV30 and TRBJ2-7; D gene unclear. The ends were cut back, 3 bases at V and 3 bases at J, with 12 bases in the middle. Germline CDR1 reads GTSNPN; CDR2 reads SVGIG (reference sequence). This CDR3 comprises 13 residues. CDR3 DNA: TGTGCCTGGAGCCCGGCTACCCTCTACGAGCAGTACTTC. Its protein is CAWSPATLYEQYF.

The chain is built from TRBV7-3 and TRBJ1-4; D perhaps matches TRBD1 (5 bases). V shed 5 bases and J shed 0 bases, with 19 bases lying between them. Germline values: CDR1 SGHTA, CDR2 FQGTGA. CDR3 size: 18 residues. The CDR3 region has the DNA TGTGCCAGCAGCCCGAAGGGCACAGGAAAGTCAACTAATGAAAAACTGTTTTTT. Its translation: CASSPKGTGKSTNEKLFF.

The CDR3 loop is CASSYRFYEQYF. In nucleotides, the CDR3 is TGTGCCAGCAGTTACCGATTTTACGAGCAGTACTTC. This chain uses TRBV6-2 or TRBV6-3 with TRBJ2-7; D is uncertain. The length of the CDR3 is 12 residues. Germline CDR1 is MNHEY and CDR2 is SVGEGT. Deletions cut 2 bases from V and 4 bases from J, with 6 bases between.

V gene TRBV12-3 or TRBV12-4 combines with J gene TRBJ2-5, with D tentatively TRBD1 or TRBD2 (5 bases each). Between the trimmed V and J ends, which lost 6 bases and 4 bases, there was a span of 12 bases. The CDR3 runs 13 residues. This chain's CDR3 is CASRQLGVETQYF. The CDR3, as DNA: TGTGCCAGCAGACAACTAGGGGTAGAGACCCAGTACTTC.